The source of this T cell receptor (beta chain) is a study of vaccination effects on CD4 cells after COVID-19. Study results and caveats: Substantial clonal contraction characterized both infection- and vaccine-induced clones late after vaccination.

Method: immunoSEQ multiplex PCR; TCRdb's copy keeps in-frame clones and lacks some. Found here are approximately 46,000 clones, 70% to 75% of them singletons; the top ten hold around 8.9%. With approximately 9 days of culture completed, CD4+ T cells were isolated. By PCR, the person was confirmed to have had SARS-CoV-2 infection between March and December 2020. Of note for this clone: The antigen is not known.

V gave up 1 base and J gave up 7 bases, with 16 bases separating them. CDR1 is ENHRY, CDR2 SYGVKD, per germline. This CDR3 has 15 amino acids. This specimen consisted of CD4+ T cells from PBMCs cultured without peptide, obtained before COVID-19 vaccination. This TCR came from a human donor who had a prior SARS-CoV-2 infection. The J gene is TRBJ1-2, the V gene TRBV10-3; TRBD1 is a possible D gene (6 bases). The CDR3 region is CAISEYLSQGLGYTF. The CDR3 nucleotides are TGTGCCATCAGTGAGTACCTCTCGCAGGGGCTTGGCTACACCTTC.